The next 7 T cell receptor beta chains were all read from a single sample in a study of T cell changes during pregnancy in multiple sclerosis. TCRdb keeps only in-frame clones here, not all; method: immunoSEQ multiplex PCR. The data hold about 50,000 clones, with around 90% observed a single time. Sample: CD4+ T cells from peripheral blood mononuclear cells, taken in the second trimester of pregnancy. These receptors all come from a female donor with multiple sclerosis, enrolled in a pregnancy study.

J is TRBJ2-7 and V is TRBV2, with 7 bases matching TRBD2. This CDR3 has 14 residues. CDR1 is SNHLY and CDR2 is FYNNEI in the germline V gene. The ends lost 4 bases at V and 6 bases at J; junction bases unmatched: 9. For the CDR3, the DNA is TGTGCCAGCAGTGGGGGAGTTTCGGGGGGCGAGCAGTACTTC. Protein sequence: CASSGGVSGGEQYF.

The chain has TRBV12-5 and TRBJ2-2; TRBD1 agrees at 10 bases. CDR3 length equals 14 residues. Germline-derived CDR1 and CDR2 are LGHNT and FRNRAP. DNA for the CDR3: TGTGCCTCGAGGGGACAGGGGACACTGGGGGAGCTGTTTTTT. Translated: CASRGQGTLGELFF.

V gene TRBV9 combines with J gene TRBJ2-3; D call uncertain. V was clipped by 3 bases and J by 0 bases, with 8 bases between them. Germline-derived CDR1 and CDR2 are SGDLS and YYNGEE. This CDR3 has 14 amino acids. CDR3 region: CASSAHSSTDTQYF. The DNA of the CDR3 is TGTGCCAGCAGCGCCCACAGTAGCACAGATACGCAGTATTTT.

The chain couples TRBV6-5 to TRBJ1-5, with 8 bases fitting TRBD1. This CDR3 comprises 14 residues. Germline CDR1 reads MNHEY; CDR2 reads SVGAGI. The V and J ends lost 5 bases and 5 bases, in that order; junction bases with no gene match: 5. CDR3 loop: CASSTGDRHQPQHF. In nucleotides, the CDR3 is TGTGCCAGCAGTACCGGGGACAGGCATCAGCCCCAGCATTTT.

In DNA form, the CDR3 reads TGTGCCAGCAGTCAGGGGCGCGTCACTGAAGCTTTCTTT. Translated: CASSQGRVTEAFF. The chain links TRBV6-1 to TRBJ1-1, with D possibly TRBD1 on 6 matching bases. This CDR3 is 13 amino acids long. The V and J ends lost 5 bases and 4 bases respectively, with 11 bases between them. Germline-derived CDR1 and CDR2 are MNHNS and SASEGT.

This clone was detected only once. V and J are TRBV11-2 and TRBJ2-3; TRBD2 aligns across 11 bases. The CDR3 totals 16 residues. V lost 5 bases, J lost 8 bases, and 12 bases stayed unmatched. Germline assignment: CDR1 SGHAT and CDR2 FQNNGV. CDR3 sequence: CASSPDTSGSLGTQYF. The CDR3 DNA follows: TGTGCCAGCAGCCCAGATACTAGCGGGAGTTTAGGTACGCAGTATTTT.

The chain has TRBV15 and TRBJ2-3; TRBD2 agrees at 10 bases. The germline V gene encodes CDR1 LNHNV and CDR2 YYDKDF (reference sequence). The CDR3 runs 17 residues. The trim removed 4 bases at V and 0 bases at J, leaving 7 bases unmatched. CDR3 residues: CATSTLSGRSSTDTQYF. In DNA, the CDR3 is TGTGCCACCAGCACCCTTAGCGGGAGGAGCAGCACAGATACGCAGTATTTT.